The 26 T cell receptor beta chains given below trace back to one sample, sequenced in a study of shared clonotypes between healthy human individuals. Assay used: immunoSEQ multiplex PCR; TCRdb lists only in-frame clones, some missing. The sample lists hundreds of thousands of clones, 72% occurring once. Sequenced: memory CD4+ T cells sorted from blood. Documented subset: CD45RA-negative fraction. The source of these receptors is a young woman in good health.

Comments on this clone: Different DNA sequences within this sample yield the same CDR3. This chain joins TRBV2 and TRBJ1-2; weak D call: TRBD1 (5 bases). This CDR3 is 14 amino acids long. Germline V gene sequence: CDR1 SNHLY, CDR2 FYNNEI. Trimming removed 2 bases at V and 1 base at J, with 8 bases between. Here the CDR3 DNA reads TGTGCCAGCAGTGAACGGGGCAGTAACTATGGCTACACCTTC. Translating gives CASSERGSNYGYTF.

This clone was observed a single time. The J gene is TRBJ2-7, the V gene TRBV19, with 8 bases aligning to TRBD2. CDR1 LNHDA and CDR2 SQIVND come from the germline V gene (reference sequence). V lost 3 bases, J lost 2 bases, and 12 bases stayed unmatched. The CDR3 covers 17 residues. This CDR3 reads CASSIASGGAGTYEQYF. The CDR3 DNA sequence: TGTGCCAGTAGTATTGCCAGCGGGGGCGCAGGGACCTACGAGCAGTACTTC.

The chain has TRBV6-5 and TRBJ2-7, with 9 bases aligning to TRBD2. Germline V lookup: CDR1 MNHEY, CDR2 SVGAGI. This CDR3 is 12 amino acids long. After removal of 6 bases from V and 9 bases from J, the junction contained 6 bases not matched to a gene. The CDR3 here is CASSLAGSGQYF. CDR3 bases: TGTGCCAGCAGCCTAGCGGGGTCTGGGCAGTACTTC.

The chain couples TRBV28 to TRBJ1-3, with TRBD1 matching 8 bases. Trimming cost V 6 bases and J 4 bases; bases outside gene matches: 5. Germline V lookup: CDR1 MDHEN, CDR2 SYDVKM. This CDR3 comprises 14 residues. Here the CDR3 DNA reads TGTGCCAGCAGGCCACGACAGGGGGGAAACACCATATATTTT. This codes for CASRPRQGGNTIYF.

Remarks on this clone: Other DNA sequences in the sample encode the same CDR3. V is TRBV14 and J is TRBJ1-3; D possibly corresponds to TRBD1 (5 bases). The CDR3 consists of 15 residues. V lost 1 base and J lost 2, with 9 bases in between. Germline CDR1 SGHDN, CDR2 FVKESK. CDR3 nucleotides: TGTGCCAGCAGCCAAGCAGGGACTGCTGGAAACACCATATATTTT. Its translation is CASSQAGTAGNTIYF.

V usage is TRBV5-1 and J usage is TRBJ2-2; 7 bases are a match to TRBD2. Germline trimming cut 0 bases from V and 4 bases from J; bases unmatched to any gene: 3. The V gene's germline CDR1 is SGHRS and CDR2 YFSETQ. The CDR3 loop spans 15 amino acids. The CDR3 region has the DNA TGCGCCAGCAGCTTGGTGCGGGAGACCACCGGGGAGCTGTTTTTT. Protein product: CASSLVRETTGELFF. Filled out from reference TRBV5-1 and TRBJ2-2, the complete variable domain reads KAGVTQTPRYLIKTRGQQVTLSCSPISGHRSVSWYQQTPGQGLQFLFEYFSETQRNKGNFPGRFSGRQFSNSRSEMNVSTLELGDSALYLCASSLVRETTGELFFGEGSRLTVL.

The CDR3 coding sequence is TGCGCCAGCAGTCACGAGGGAAATATTTTTAATAGCAATCAGCCCCAGCATTTT. Its translation: CASSHEGNIFNSNQPQHF. The V and J genes are TRBV23-1 and TRBJ1-5; D uncertain. TRBV23-1 is placed among ORFs of uncertain function. This CDR3 spans 18 amino acids. V gave up 3 bases and J gave up 0 bases, with 18 bases separating them.

The V call is TRBV5-6, the J call TRBJ2-3; no definite D call. This CDR3 has 13 amino acids. CDR1 is SGHDT, CDR2 YYEEEE, per germline. V lost 2 bases to trimming and J lost 5 bases, with 9 bases between them. The CDR3: CASSLYTGDTQYF. The CDR3 region has the DNA TGTGCCAGCAGCTTATACACGGGAGATACGCAGTATTTT.

This clone was picked up a small number of times. The sample contains more than one DNA sequence encoding this CDR3. This chain uses TRBV4-1 with TRBJ1-5, with unresolved D. CDR3 size: 14 residues. From germline, CDR1 is MGHRA and CDR2 YSYEKL. The ends were cut back, 0 bases at V and 0 bases at J, with 3 bases in the middle. The DNA of the CDR3 is TGCGCCAGCAGCCAAGACTTTAGCAATCAGCCCCAGCATTTT. Protein: CASSQDFSNQPQHF.

The chain employs TRBV10-1 and TRBJ2-7; D not resolved. This CDR3 has 12 amino acids. V was clipped by 4 bases and J by 2 bases, with 6 bases between them. Germline V CDR1 and CDR2: WNHNN, SYGVQD (reference sequence). The CDR3 protein is CASSGQAYEQYF. Here the CDR3 DNA reads TGCGCCAGCAGTGGACAAGCCTACGAGCAGTACTTC.

With respect to this clone: Other DNA sequences from this sample encode an identical CDR3 as well. The chain has TRBV25-1 and TRBJ2-1, with D perhaps TRBD1 (6 bases). Germline V gene sequence: CDR1 MGHDK, CDR2 SYGVNS. CDR3 length equals 15 residues. V dropped 1 base and J dropped 2 bases, with 9 bases sitting between them. The CDR3 spells CASSESGAAYNEQFF. CDR3 DNA: TGTGCCAGCAGTGAATCAGGGGCTGCCTACAATGAGCAGTTCTTC.

In its sample, this clone was seen once. V is TRBV7-6 and J is TRBJ2-2; D perhaps matches TRBD2 (5 bases). Germline assignment: CDR1 SGHVS and CDR2 FNYEAQ. The CDR3 length is 17 residues. V lost 1 base, J lost 5 bases, and 17 bases lay in between. CDR3 loop: CASSLVESGRGTGELFF. CDR3 nucleotide sequence: TGTGCCAGCAGCTTAGTGGAGAGCGGAAGAGGGACCGGGGAGCTGTTTTTT.

The V gene is TRBV4-1, the J gene TRBJ2-3, with 9 bases lining up with TRBD1. The V and J ends lost 2 bases and 0 bases, in that order; junction bases with no gene match: 3. CDR1 and CDR2 from the germline V gene are MGHRA and YSYEKL. CDR3 length: 16 amino acids. The CDR3 sequence is CASSQPDRGSTDTQYF. In nucleotides, the CDR3 is TGCGCCAGCAGCCAACCGGACAGGGGCAGCACAGATACGCAGTATTTT.

This clone has a handful of counts. The CDR3 sequence is CASSLNRETEAFF. CDR3 sequence (DNA): TGTGCCAGCAGCTTAAACAGGGAAACTGAAGCTTTCTTT. The V gene is TRBV11-2, the J gene TRBJ1-1; maybe TRBD1 (6 bases). The CDR3 consists of 13 residues. V shed 2 bases and J shed 5 bases, with 9 bases lying between them. Germline CDR1 reads SGHAT; CDR2 reads FQNNGV.

This clone was observed a few times. This sequence joins TRBV30 and TRBJ1-1; D is perhaps TRBD1 (6 bases). Per the germline V gene, CDR1 is GTSNPN and CDR2 is SVGIG (reference sequence). CDR3 length: 16 amino acids. The V and J ends lost 0 bases and 0 bases respectively, with 14 bases between them. CDR3 amino acids: CAWSVKVGGLNTEAFF. In DNA form, the CDR3 reads TGTGCCTGGAGTGTAAAGGTGGGGGGGCTGAACACTGAAGCTTTCTTT. The variable domain in full, with the rest retrieved from reference TRBV30 and TRBJ1-1, is SQTIHQWPATLVQPVGSPLSLECTVEGTSNPNLYWYRQAAGRGLQLLFYSVGIGQISSEVPQNLSASRPQDRQFILSSKKLLLSDSGFYLCAWSVKVGGLNTEAFFGQGTRLTVV.

The genes are TRBV5-1 and TRBJ2-3; D not certain. The CDR3 contains 15 residues. V was clipped by 1 base and J by 0 bases, with 9 bases between them. Germline V CDR1 and CDR2: SGHRS, YFSETQ. CDR3 sequence (DNA): TGCGCCAGCAGCTTGTCTGCGGCTAGCACAGATACGCAGTATTTT. As protein: CASSLSAASTDTQYF.

This clone appeared once. The gene calls are TRBV7-3 and TRBJ2-2; tentative D call: TRBD2 (6 bases). Trimming pared 1 base from V and 6 bases from J, leaving 9 bases between. CDR3 size: 14 residues. Germline lookup yields CDR1 SGHTA and CDR2 FQGTGA. CDR3: CASSLRGEAGELFF. The CDR3 DNA sequence: TGTGCCAGCAGCTTAAGAGGGGAGGCCGGGGAGCTGTTTTTT.

The gene calls are TRBV2 and TRBJ2-7, with a tentative D call TRBD1 (7 bases). This CDR3 has 13 residues. Germline-derived CDR1 and CDR2 are SNHLY and FYNNEI. Between the trimmed V and J ends, which lost 8 bases and 2 bases, there was a span of 13 bases. CDR3 DNA: TGTGCCAGCGGAGGGACAGCCGCCTACGAGCAGTACTTC. Residues: CASGGTAAYEQYF.

This clone occurred once. The V gene is TRBV11-3, the J gene TRBJ2-1, with 13 bases matching TRBD2. V lost 3 bases, J lost 7 bases, and 0 bases stayed unmatched. Germline V gene sequence: CDR1 SGHNT, CDR2 YENEEA. This CDR3 contains 14 residues. CDR3: CASSLGLAGNEQFF. The DNA for the CDR3 is TGTGCCAGCAGCTTGGGACTAGCGGGAAATGAGCAGTTCTTC.

This clone was counted a single time. This chain links TRBV11-2 with TRBJ2-1, with unresolved D. From germline, CDR1 is SGHAT and CDR2 FQNNGV. The CDR3 is made up of 13 amino acids. V lost 0 bases, J lost 12 bases, and 12 bases lay in between. The CDR3 DNA reads as TGTGCCAGCAGCTTAGATCTGCCGTACCGGCAGTTCTTC. Its protein is CASSLDLPYRQFF.

The rearrangement joins TRBV2 to TRBJ1-5; D might be TRBD1 (5 bases). CDR3 length equals 16 residues. V was trimmed by 7 bases and J by 0 bases, leaving 16 bases between them. Germline CDR1 and CDR2: SNHLY and FYNNEI. CDR3 DNA: TGTGCCAGCACCCCTGGGACGCCATATAGCAATCAGCCCCAGCATTTT. Amino acids: CASTPGTPYSNQPQHF.

V usage is TRBV5-1 and J usage is TRBJ2-3; D is ambiguous. Looked up from germline, CDR1 is SGHRS and CDR2 is YFSETQ. The CDR3 runs to 13 residues. V was pared by 6 bases and J by 0 bases, with 8 bases between. The CDR3 is CASKTYSTDTQYF. The CDR3 nucleotides read TGCGCCAGCAAAACCTATAGCACAGATACGCAGTATTTT.

This clone occurred once. The V gene is TRBV15, the J gene TRBJ2-4; D uncertain. The V gene's germline CDR1 is LNHNV and CDR2 YYDKDF (reference sequence). This CDR3 has 15 residues. V gave up 8 bases and J gave up 0 bases, with 14 bases separating them. CDR3 protein: CATSLKSLAKNIQYF. The CDR3 DNA follows: TGTGCCACCTCCCTTAAAAGCTTAGCCAAAAACATTCAGTACTTC.

This clone was picked up a small number of times. The chain employs TRBV9 and TRBJ2-4; possibly TRBD2 for D (6 bases). The germline gives CDR1 SGDLS, CDR2 YYNGEE. The CDR3 has 13 residues. V lost 4 bases and J 9 bases, leaving 14 bases between the germline ends. In DNA, the CDR3 is TGTGCCAGCAGCACCCGACTAGGCGGCATTCAGTACTTC. This sequence encodes CASSTRLGGIQYF.

This chain joins TRBV28 and TRBJ1-2; 9 bases map to TRBD1. J lost 6 bases, V lost 0 bases, and 11 bases had no gene match. This CDR3 comprises 17 residues. Germline CDR1 MDHEN, CDR2 SYDVKM. The CDR3 spells CASSLWGQGAIGDGYTF. The CDR3 coding sequence is TGTGCCAGCAGTTTATGGGGACAGGGCGCTATAGGTGATGGCTACACCTTC.

This chain links TRBV5-1 with TRBJ1-2, with a weak D call TRBD1 (5 bases). Per the germline V gene, CDR1 is SGHRS and CDR2 is YFSETQ. The CDR3 runs 15 residues. Between the trimmed V and J ends, which lost 0 bases and 7 bases, there was a span of 16 bases. DNA of the CDR3: TGCGCCAGCAGCTTGGTTTCGGGGGGAGGTGGTGGCTACACCTTC. Its protein is CASSLVSGGGGGYTF.